The 23 T cell receptor beta chains listed next were all sequenced from one sample in a study of T cells in Graves' hyperthyroidism and ophthalmopathy. TCR beta CDR3 region amplification was performed from RNA transcripts. The HTBI set primed first-round TCR CDR3 RT-PCR. TCRdb re-derived calls from the multiplex PCR reads in MiXCR, one entry per CDR3 protein. The sample comprises 600,000 to 800,000 distinct CDR3 sequences, 35% of which are singletons, and 30% to 40% rests with the top ten. Sequencing used blood. The source is a woman aged 40-49 years with Graves' hyperthyroidism.

The chain employs TRBV29-1 and TRBJ2-3; 8 bases line up with TRBD2. Germline V lookup: CDR1 SQVTM, CDR2 ANQGSEA. V dropped 6 bases and J dropped 1; count of bases not matched to a gene: 9. This CDR3 has 15 amino acids. The CDR3 DNA follows: TGCAGCGTCCCCCCCCAAGCGGGGGGCACAGATACGCAGTATTTT. Protein sequence: CSVPPQAGGTDTQYF.

This clonotype showed up many times. The chain has TRBV20-1 and TRBJ1-5; 10 bases line up with TRBD1. Germline V lookup: CDR1 DFQATT, CDR2 SNEGSKA (reference sequence). V lost 6 bases to trimming and J lost 2 bases; unmatched junction nucleotides: 4. CDR3 length: 14 amino acids. The CDR3 DNA sequence: TGCAGTGCCTCGACAGGGGGCGGCAATCAGCCCCAGCATTTT. Translation gives CSASTGGGNQPQHF.

The CDR3 loop is CARPSMRVSYEQYF. The CDR3 DNA follows: TGTGCTAGACCTTCGATGCGCGTGTCCTACGAGCAGTACTTC. This chain links TRBV19 with TRBJ2-7; no clear D. The CDR3 length is 14 residues. In germline, CDR1 is LNHDA, CDR2 SQIVND (reference sequence).

V gene TRBV7-2 combines with J gene TRBJ2-2; possibly TRBD1 or TRBD2 for D (5 bases each). This CDR3 comprises 14 residues. The V end was cut by 5 bases, the J end by 7 bases, with 14 bases between. Germline V lookup: CDR1 SGHTA, CDR2 FQGNSA. CDR3 amino acids: CASSPFGGNGELFF. The CDR3 DNA is TGTGCCAGCAGCCCCTTTGGGGGTAACGGGGAGCTGTTTTTT.

The chain carries TRBV10-2 and TRBJ2-7; D gene uncertain. V lost 4 bases to trimming and J lost 3 bases, with 10 bases between them. CDR1 and CDR2 from the germline V gene are WSHSY and SAAADI. CDR3 length equals 13 residues. CDR3 sequence: CASSGISLYEQYF. CDR3 nucleotide sequence: TGCGCCAGCAGTGGAATCAGTCTCTACGAGCAGTACTTC.

The sample holds a few counts of this clonotype. The junction and the germline gene differ at one end; a read error may be behind it. J is TRBJ1-2 and V is TRBV4-3; D is unclear. CDR1 LGHNA and CDR2 YSLEER come from the germline V gene. CDR3 size: 14 residues. CDR3 protein: CASSLAQTVYDYTF. The CDR3 DNA reads TGCGCCAGCAGCTTGGCCCAGACGGTCTATGACTACACCTTC.

The chain recombines TRBV6-5 with TRBJ1-1, with TRBD1 matching over 7 bases. With 5 bases clipped from V and 0 bases from J, the junction kept 6 bases outside the gene matches. This CDR3 has 15 amino acids. Germline CDR1 reads MNHEY; CDR2 reads SVGAGI. CDR3 in amino acids: CASSDPGQMNTEAFF. Here the CDR3 DNA reads TGTGCCAGCAGTGATCCGGGACAGATGAACACTGAAGCTTTCTTT.

About this clonotype itself: The junction departs from the called germline gene at one end, perhaps through a read error. This chain uses TRBV10-1 with TRBJ2-7; D may be TRBD2 (5 bases). CDR3 length: 14 residues. Germline V gene sequence: CDR1 WNHNN, CDR2 SYGVQD (reference sequence). The DNA for the CDR3 is TGTGCCAGCTGTGAGGGCTCGAGCTCCTACGAGCAGTACTTC. This gives the protein CASCEGSSSYEQYF.

This clonotype has at least ten counts. This chain joins TRBV12-3 or TRBV12-4 and TRBJ1-1, with unresolved D. V lost 3 bases, J lost 6 bases, and 11 bases lay in between. The CDR3 consists of 13 residues. CDR3 coding DNA: TGTGCCAGCAGTTTTCCATCCACGCCTGAAGCTTTCTTT. Protein: CASSFPSTPEAFF.

A word on this clonotype: One base away lies a much larger clone, so this may be a sequencing read error. The V gene is TRBV6-5, the J gene TRBJ2-7, with TRBD1 as a possible D gene (5 bases). Germline CDR1 reads MNHEY; CDR2 reads SVGAGI. The CDR3 covers 11 residues. The CDR3 region has the DNA TGTGCCAGCAGTGAAAGGGGCGAGAAGTACTTC. It encodes CASSERGEKYF.

The V call is TRBV4-1, the J call TRBJ1-3, with D hard to call. The V gene's germline CDR1 is MGHRA and CDR2 YSYEKL. The CDR3 is 17 residues long. With 4 bases removed from V and 1 base from J, the gap between germline ends came to 17 bases. The chain's CDR3 is CASSRHLRTGSGNTIYF. CDR3 bases: TGCGCCAGCAGCCGACATCTTAGAACGGGATCTGGAAACACCATATATTTT.

V is TRBV6-6 and J is TRBJ1-2; 7 bases map to TRBD1. This CDR3 region has 15 residues. V lost 6 bases to trimming and J lost 4 bases; unmatched junction nucleotides: 11. Germline CDR1 reads MNHNY; CDR2 reads SVGAGI (reference sequence). DNA of the CDR3: TGTGCCAGCAGCCCACCCGCGGGACAGACCTATGGCTACACCTTC. Protein product: CASSPPAGQTYGYTF.

This clonotype was counted ten times or more. The gene calls are TRBV24-1 and TRBJ2-5, with D unclear. CDR3 length equals 15 residues. Trimming removed 6 bases from V and 1 base from J, with 14 bases in between. CDR1 and CDR2 (germline): KGHDR, SFDVKD. CDR3 bases: TGTGCCACCAGTCGGTCGGCAGAGCTCCAAGAGACCCAGTACTTC. Its translation: CATSRSAELQETQYF.

This clonotype was seen a handful of times. The chain carries TRBV18 and TRBJ2-5; D possibly corresponds to TRBD2 (6 bases). CDR1 and CDR2 from the germline V gene are KGHSH and LQKENI. V lost 2 bases and J lost 2, with 12 bases in between. This CDR3 has 15 residues. CDR3 amino acids: CASSPRGAGQETQYF. CDR3 in DNA: TGTGCCAGCTCACCAAGGGGCGCGGGGCAAGAGACCCAGTACTTC.

The chain is built from TRBV10-3 and TRBJ1-1; unclear D gene. Deletions cut 10 bases from V and 11 bases from J, with 17 bases between. From germline, CDR1 is ENHRY and CDR2 SYGVKD. The length of the CDR3 is 11 residues. The CDR3 nucleotides are TGTGCCAGCACCACCGGCCCCTCCGCTTTCTTT. Amino acids: CASTTGPSAFF.

This clonotype was observed many times. This chain joins TRBV4-3 and TRBJ2-7; 9 positions match TRBD1. Per germline, CDR1 LGHNA and CDR2 YSLEER. The CDR3 covers 15 residues. V trimming: 1 base; J trimming: 3 bases; junction bases outside the gene matches: 4. CDR3 sequence reads: CASSQGTGEHYEQYF. The CDR3 DNA reads TGCGCCAGCAGCCAAGGGACAGGGGAACACTACGAGCAGTACTTC.

This chain joins TRBV10-3 and TRBJ1-4; D is undetermined. Per the germline V gene, CDR1 is ENHRY and CDR2 is SYGVKD. Deletions cut 0 bases from V and 0 bases from J, with 8 bases between. The CDR3 runs 16 residues. The CDR3 is CAISESRGTTNEKLFF. CDR3 coding DNA: TGTGCCATCAGTGAGTCACGAGGGACAACTAATGAAAAACTGTTTTTT.

This clonotype was seen only a few times. The DNA for the CDR3 is TGTGCCAGCACTTTGGTAGGGGGGCTGAGTAGCAATCAGCCCCAGCATTTT. Translated: CASTLVGGLSSNQPQHF. The chain recombines TRBV25-1 with TRBJ1-5; possibly TRBD1 for D (6 bases). CDR1 and CDR2 (germline): MGHDK, SYGVNS. This CDR3 is built from 17 residues. V was pared by 7 bases and J by 0 bases, with 19 bases between.

The V and J genes are TRBV10-1 and TRBJ1-1, with D possibly being TRBD1 (5 bases). V lost 3 bases and J lost 4, with 12 bases in between. The CDR3 is made up of 14 amino acids. Per the germline V gene, CDR1 is WNHNN and CDR2 is SYGVQD (reference sequence). CDR3 amino acids: CASSDPGESTEAFF. The CDR3 nucleotides read TGCGCCAGCAGTGACCCGGGGGAGTCCACTGAAGCTTTCTTT.

Many counts were recorded for this clonotype. CDR3 DNA: TGTGCCATCAGTGACCCAGCGACTAGCGGGGTAGCCCAAGAGACCCAGTACTTC. Amino acids: CAISDPATSGVAQETQYF. The rearrangement joins TRBV10-3 to TRBJ2-5; 11 bases match TRBD2. Germline CDR1 ENHRY, CDR2 SYGVKD. This CDR3 has 18 residues. Trimming at V came to 3 bases and at J to 1 base, leaving 10 bases not matched to a gene.

This clonotype was seen only a few times. The J gene is TRBJ1-1, the V gene TRBV9; D gene ambiguous. V gave up 1 base and J gave up 5 bases, with 12 bases separating them. Germline assignment: CDR1 SGDLS and CDR2 YYNGEE. This CDR3 contains 14 residues. The CDR3 here is CASSVRARKTEAFF. The CDR3 DNA is TGTGCCAGCAGCGTACGGGCGAGGAAAACTGAAGCTTTCTTT.

Of note for this clonotype: A much larger clone lies a single base off, so this may be a read error. The V and J genes are TRBV7-3 and TRBJ2-5; no firm D call. The CDR3 has 14 residues. The germline CDR1 and CDR2 sequences are SGHTA and FQGTGA. As DNA, the CDR3 is TGTGCCAGCAGCTTAACGGGGTGGCAAGGGACCCAGTACTTC. Its protein is CASSLTGWQGTQYF.

This clonotype was recorded many times. The rearrangement uses TRBV19 and TRBJ1-1; possible D gene TRBD1, 6 bases. CDR1 and CDR2 (germline): LNHDA, SQIVND (reference sequence). The CDR3 length is 15 residues. Trimming took off 3 bases at V and 1 base at J, with 12 bases between the two ends. CDR3 sequence (DNA): TGTGCCAGTAGTATCCTGGGGACAACGAACACTGAAGCTTTCTTT. It codes for CASSILGTTNTEAFF.